This TCR beta chain was recovered during a study of T cell responses to AZD1222 COVID-19 vaccine. Profiled with immunoSEQ multiplex PCR; TCRdb holds only in-frame clones, not every one. In the table there are approximately 93,000 clones, around nine tenths of which are singletons. Deletions cut 3 bases from V and 8 bases from J, with 6 bases between. The CDR3 covers 11 residues. The germline gives CDR1 KGHDR, CDR2 SFDVKD. This clonotype was obtained from an adult who received the AZD1222 COVID-19 vaccine. The chain links TRBV24-1 to TRBJ1-1; unclear D gene. The sequenced sample was peripheral blood, obtained 28 days after the second AZD1222 dose. DNA of the CDR3: TGTGCCACCAGTGATGGAATAGAAGCTTTCTTT. Protein: CATSDGIEAFF.